This is a list of T cell receptor beta chains from one sample in a study of post-analysis software for immune sequencing data. TCRdb called the PCR reads again in MiXCR, with one record for every CDR3 protein. The sample yields roughly 700,000 distinct CDR3 sequences, 25% to 30% seen once. Sequencing used blood. The receptors originated from a girl between 5 and 17 years old with multiple sclerosis. The CDR3 runs from the conserved cysteine through the conserved F or W. D genes are given only for firm matches. Some rows have no size entry. The others give once, few or many, or a class for an expanded clone.

d_call | j_call | v_call | clone_size | cdr3_nt | cdr3_aa
NA | TRBJ1-4 | TRBV10-2 | few | TGCGCCAGCAGTGTAACAATCGGCACTTCAACTAATGAAAAACTGTTTTTT | CASSVTIGTSTNEKLFF
TRBD2 | TRBJ2-3 | TRBV29-1 | NA | TGCAGCGTCGGGGGGTTGGATACGCAGTATTTT | CSVGGLDTQYF
NA | TRBJ1-2 | TRBV6-5 | few | TGTGCCAGCAGAGTGCCGGGTTCGAGGGCTGGCTATGGCTACACCTTC | CASRVPGSRAGYGYTF
NA | TRBJ2-1 | TRBV6-2/TRBV6-3 | NA | TGTGCCAGCAGTTCAGGCGGGACAACTCGCTATGAGCAGTTCTTC | CASSSGGTTRYEQFF
TRBD1 | TRBJ2-5 | TRBV7-6 | NA | TGTGCCAGCAGCGGACAGGTCTTGTACCAAGAGACCCAGTACTTC | CASSGQVLYQETQYF
TRBD2 | TRBJ2-3 | TRBV7-9 | NA | TGTGCCAGCAGCTTAGGACTAGCGCTGACCACAGATACGCAGTATTTT | CASSLGLALTTDTQYF
NA | TRBJ2-7 | TRBV20-1 | many | TGCAGTGCTAGACAAGACCCCTACGAGCAGTACTTC | CSARQDPYEQYF
TRBD2 | TRBJ2-1 | TRBV7-9 | NA | TGTGCCAGCAGCTACGGGACTAGCGACTACAATGAGCAGTTCTTC | CASSYGTSDYNEQFF
NA | TRBJ2-7 | TRBV23-1 | NA | TGCGCCAGCAGTCGATGCGCCTTTTACTACGAGCAGTACTTC | CASSRCAFYYEQYF
TRBD1 | TRBJ1-5 | TRBV7-9 | few | TGTGCCAGCACCCCATTTGGCAGGACAGGGCCTCAGCCCCAGCATTTT | CASTPFGRTGPQPQHF
NA | TRBJ2-3 | TRBV12-3/TRBV12-4 | NA | TGTGCCAGCAATGAGGGGCCCCCAGATACGCAGTATTTT | CASNEGPPDTQYF
NA | TRBJ2-3 | TRBV27 | NA | TGTGCCAGCAGTTTGGGGCGGACTCACACAGATACGCAGTATTTT | CASSLGRTHTDTQYF
TRBD1 | TRBJ2-7 | TRBV28 | many | TGTGCCAGCAGGCAGACAGGGGGCGTCCACGAGCAGTACTTC | CASRQTGGVHEQYF
NA | TRBJ1-1 | TRBV7-2 | few | TGTGCCAGCAGCCCACCTCCAGAGGGCAACACTGAAGCTTTCTTT | CASSPPPEGNTEAFF
NA | TRBJ2-1 | TRBV2 | NA | TGTGCCAGCACCCCTGCCTATGAGCAGTTCTTC | CASTPAYEQFF
TRBD2 | TRBJ2-3 | TRBV7-9 | many | TGTGCCAGCAGCCCCCCCGTGAGCGGGGGTGGAGATACGCAGTATTTT | CASSPPVSGGGDTQYF
NA | TRBJ1-6 | TRBV5-1 | few | TGCGCCAGCAGCTTGAACAGGGTGGGGAAAAATTCACCCCTCCACTTT | CASSLNRVGKNSPLHF
TRBD1 | TRBJ2-3 | TRBV3-1 | many | TGTGCCAGCAGCCAGGGACAGAACGTAGGAAATACGCAGTATTTT | CASSQGQNVGNTQYF
NA | TRBJ2-3 | TRBV5-1 | few | TGCGCCAGCAGCGGTAGACAGCGCACAGATACGCAGTATTTT | CASSGRQRTDTQYF
NA | TRBJ2-7 | TRBV28 | NA | TGTGCCAGCAGTCCCGGGGGCGGACAGGCCCACGAGCAGTACTTC | CASSPGGGQAHEQYF
NA | TRBJ2-7 | TRBV7-9 | NA | TGTGCCAGCAGCTTAGGGGGATTTGTCGAGCAGTACTTC | CASSLGGFVEQYF
NA | TRBJ1-5 | TRBV3-1 | NA | TGCGCCAGCAGCCAGGCAAGGGGCGCTCAGCCCCAGCATTTT | CASSQARGAQPQHF
TRBD2 | TRBJ2-7 | TRBV7-2 | NA | TGTGCCAGCAGCCGCTTTATGGCGGGAGGCCCCTACGAGCAGTACTTC | CASSRFMAGGPYEQYF
NA | TRBJ2-5 | TRBV7-2 | NA | TGTGCCAGCAGCCGTGGACCCTCCTGGGGGGAGCAGTACTTC | CASSRGPSWGEQYF
TRBD1 | TRBJ1-2 | TRBV29-1 | few | TGCAGCACTGAAGACAGGGGCGAAGATAACTATGGCTACACCTTC | CSTEDRGEDNYGYTF
NA | TRBJ2-5 | TRBV12-3/TRBV12-4 | few | TGTGCCAGCAGCAAGAGGCCAGAGGAGACCCAGTACTTC | CASSKRPEETQYF
NA | TRBJ2-2 | TRBV4-3 | NA | TGCGCCAGCAGCCAGGACTCCTACACCGGGGAGCTGTTTTTT | CASSQDSYTGELFF
TRBD1 | TRBJ1-1 | TRBV6-6 | few | TGTGCCAGCAGTTACCGACAGGGAGCGGGGAACACTGAAGCTTTCTTT | CASSYRQGAGNTEAFF
NA | TRBJ2-3 | TRBV6-2/TRBV6-3 | few | TGTGCCAGCACCGGGGCCGGACTCTCGACAGATACGCAGTATTTT | CASTGAGLSTDTQYF
NA | TRBJ2-7 | TRBV24-1 | NA | TGTGCCACCAGTGATTGGTCCGGGGGTAAATACGAGCAGTACTTC | CATSDWSGGKYEQYF
TRBD1 | TRBJ1-5 | TRBV2 | NA | TGTGCCAGCGAGTTGGGACAGGGGAAGCCCCAGCATTTT | CASELGQGKPQHF
NA | TRBJ1-2 | TRBV27 | NA | TGTGCCAGCAGTCCAGACGAGAGGACAGTCATTAACTATGGCTACACCTTC | CASSPDERTVINYGYTF
TRBD2 | TRBJ2-1 | TRBV6-4 | many | TGTGCCAGCAGGAGGACTAGCGGTCCCTACAATGAGCAGTTCTTC | CASRRTSGPYNEQFF
NA | TRBJ1-4 | TRBV6-5 | few | TGTGCCAGCACCTCGTCGGGGGCCGGGAGTGAAAAACTGTTTTTT | CASTSSGAGSEKLFF
TRBD2 | TRBJ2-3 | TRBV10-3 | few | TGTGCCATCAGTGGCGGGGCCAGGACTAGCTCGAGCACAGATACGCAGTATTTT | CAISGGARTSSSTDTQYF
NA | TRBJ2-2 | TRBV25-1 | NA | TGTGCCAGCAGGGGACCGGGACTCCGGAACACCGGGGAGCTGTTTTTT | CASRGPGLRNTGELFF
NA | TRBJ1-2 | TRBV18 | many | TGTGCCAGCAGCCCGTCGGGTGATGGCTACACCTTC | CASSPSGDGYTF
NA | TRBJ2-3 | TRBV6-6 | many | TGTGCCAGCAGCCCCAGGGGGGGCACAGATACGCAGTATTTT | CASSPRGGTDTQYF
TRBD2 | TRBJ2-5 | TRBV4-1 | few | TGCGCCAGCAGCCCCCATAGCGGGGGGGCCCAAGAGACCCAGTACTTC | CASSPHSGGAQETQYF
NA | TRBJ2-5 | TRBV6-5 | many | TGTGCCAGCAGCCAGGATCTTGTAGAGACCCAGTACTTC | CASSQDLVETQYF
TRBD2 | TRBJ2-1 | TRBV12-3/TRBV12-4 | many | TGTGCCAGCAGTTTGGCGGGAGGCACCAATGAGCAGTTCTTC | CASSLAGGTNEQFF
TRBD2 | TRBJ2-1 | TRBV6-4 | NA | TGTGCCAGCCAACGGGCTAGCGGGATGGGTGAGCAGTTCTTC | CASQRASGMGEQFF
NA | TRBJ2-7 | TRBV7-2 | few | TGTGCCAGCAGCTCTCAGGGGGGGACAACCTACGAGCAGTACTTC | CASSSQGGTTYEQYF
NA | TRBJ1-6 | TRBV12-3/TRBV12-4 | few | TGTGCCAGCAGTTTTCAGTCCGGACAGTCACCCCTCCACTTT | CASSFQSGQSPLHF
NA | TRBJ1-1 | TRBV15 | NA | TGTGCCACCAGCAGTGACCTTGTAGTCCCTGAAGCTTTCTTT | CATSSDLVVPEAFF
NA | TRBJ2-3 | TRBV4-3 | NA | TGCGCCAGCAGCCAAGGGGGCCGAGGGGCGCAGTATTTT | CASSQGGRGAQYF
NA | TRBJ2-7 | TRBV29-1 | NA | TGCAGCGTTTACGTCTACGGGCAGTACTTC | CSVYVYGQYF
NA | TRBJ1-4 | TRBV3-1 | few | TGTGCCAGCAGCCAGCTACAGGGCTCTAATGAAAAACTGTTTTTT | CASSQLQGSNEKLFF
TRBD1 | TRBJ2-4 | TRBV6-6 | few | TGTGCCAGCAGATTTACCCAGGGGGTGATGGAGTACGGCATTCAGTACTTC | CASRFTQGVMEYGIQYF
NA | TRBJ2-1 | TRBV12-5 | NA | TGTGCTAGTGGTTTCCGCAATGAGCAGTTCTTC | CASGFRNEQFF
TRBD2 | TRBJ2-5 | TRBV7-2 | few | TGTGCCAGCAGTCTAGCGGGAGGGGCGTTGGAGACCCAGTACTTC | CASSLAGGALETQYF
NA | TRBJ2-1 | TRBV21-1 | few | TGTGCCAGCAGCAAGGCCGACTACCAGCGGGAGATCTATGAGCAGTTCTTC | CASSKADYQREIYEQFF
NA | TRBJ2-1 | TRBV29-1 | NA | TGCAGCGTTATGGACAATGAGCAGTTCTTC | CSVMDNEQFF
TRBD2 | TRBJ2-3 | TRBV7-2 | NA | TGTGCCAGCAGCCCGAGACTAGCGGGGATAAAAGGAGATACGCAGTATTTT | CASSPRLAGIKGDTQYF
TRBD1 | TRBJ2-7 | TRBV12-3/TRBV12-4 | few | TGTGCCAGCAGTGAAGGGGGCCGAACCTACGAGCAGTACTTC | CASSEGGRTYEQYF
TRBD1 | TRBJ1-2 | TRBV29-1 | NA | TGCAGCTCCATGACAGGGATGGACTATGGCTACACCTTC | CSSMTGMDYGYTF
NA | TRBJ1-1 | TRBV7-9 | NA | TGTGCCAGCAGCTTTTACACTGAAGCTTTCTTT | CASSFYTEAFF
NA | TRBJ2-5 | TRBV2 | few | TGTGCCAGCAGTGGGCGGACCCAGTACTTC | CASSGRTQYF